What follows are 7 T cell receptor beta chains derived from one specimen sequenced in a study of blood T cells in healthy people across ages. Through a sample-barcoded 5' primer and a J-beta primer mix, a second PCR was run for roughly 6 to 11 cycles. From the 5' RACE reads, TCRdb called clonotypes with MiXCR, one entry per CDR3 protein. The sample has 890,000 or so distinct CDR3 sequences; roughly 60% are singletons. Sequencing was performed on blood. The receptor set was obtained from a man aged 25-40 years in good health.

The chain employs TRBV29-1 and TRBJ2-3; D is unresolved. Trimming stripped 5 bases from V and 0 bases from J, with 6 bases between. CDR1 and CDR2 (germline): SQVTM, ANQGSEA. The CDR3 has 12 residues. DNA for the CDR3: TGCAGCGTTACCCCTAGCACAGATACGCAGTATTTT. Translation gives CSVTPSTDTQYF.

The chain uses TRBV4-3 and TRBJ1-4; the D gene is possibly TRBD1 (6 bases). Trimming left V 3 bases short and J 0 bases short, with 17 bases between. Germline CDR1 reads LGHNA; CDR2 reads YSLEER. CDR3 length: 18 residues. For the CDR3, the DNA is TGCGCCAGCAGCCATACGTTGGGGGGGCCTGCAACTAATGAAAAACTGTTTTTT. This codes for CASSHTLGGPATNEKLFF.

This chain connects TRBV2 to TRBJ2-7; 8 bases are shared with TRBD1. This CDR3 comprises 12 residues. Germline V lookup: CDR1 SNHLY, CDR2 FYNNEI. J lost 7 bases, V lost 4 bases, and 3 bases had no gene match. DNA for the CDR3: TGTGCCAGCAGTGGACAGGGGTGGGAGCAGTACTTC. This sequence encodes CASSGQGWEQYF.

The J gene is TRBJ2-1, the V gene TRBV10-3, with TRBD2 identical over 11 bases. Germline V gene sequence: CDR1 ENHRY, CDR2 SYGVKD. The CDR3 consists of 15 residues. Losses at the gene ends were 6 bases for V and 2 bases for J; bases not matched to a gene: 3. CDR3 nucleotides: TGTGCCATCAGAACTAGCGGGGGTACCTACAATGAGCAGTTCTTC. This sequence encodes CAIRTSGGTYNEQFF.

The genes are TRBV28 and TRBJ2-7; D might be TRBD1 (6 bases). From germline, CDR1 is MDHEN and CDR2 SYDVKM. V dropped 5 bases and J dropped 5 bases, with 22 bases sitting between them. The CDR3 has 16 amino acids. For the CDR3, the DNA is TGTGCCAGCAGTGTTAACCGGGACACGGCGAGGAACGAGCAGTACTTC. Translating it yields CASSVNRDTARNEQYF.

To note about this clonotype: One base away lies a much larger clone, so this may be a sequencing read error. CDR3 protein: CASSTRDLSRDGYTF. The CDR3 DNA reads as TGTGCCAGCAGCACACGGGACCTAAGTCGGGATGGCTACACCTTC. This sequence joins TRBV7-2 and TRBJ1-2; D perhaps matches TRBD1 (5 bases). Germline V CDR1 and CDR2: SGHTA, FQGNSA. V was cut by 5 bases and J by 6 bases, with 19 bases left in between. The CDR3 length is 15 residues.

This clonotype has more than one count but fewer than ten. The chain uses TRBV9 and TRBJ2-7; TRBD1 or TRBD2 may be the D gene (6 bases each). In germline, CDR1 is SGDLS, CDR2 YYNGEE. This CDR3 region has 14 residues. The V gene lost 4 bases and the J gene lost 3 bases, with 14 bases spanning the gap. The CDR3 reads CASSPQGGNYEQYF. The DNA of the CDR3 is TGTGCCAGCAGCCCTCAAGGGGGGAACTACGAGCAGTACTTC.